The next 22 T cell receptor beta chains were all read from a single sample in a study of beta chain features in type 1 diabetes. Study findings and constraints: Type 1 diabetes patients had TCRB CDR3s that were shorter (moderately but significantly so) in all four CD4+ subsets.

Isolated RNA was reverse transcribed in full, so expressed TCRB transcripts were sequenced. Clones were read by immunoSEQ multiplex PCR, and TCRdb kept only the in-frame ones, dropping some. The sample includes 600,000 to 750,000 clones, approximately 13% of them seen just once. These receptors are not linked to any known antigen. Sequencing was done on a sample of naive CD4+ T cells from blood. Receptors originate from a young man with type 1 diabetes.

V is TRBV6-6 and J is TRBJ2-7; possibly TRBD1 for D (5 bases). The germline V gene encodes CDR1 MNHNY and CDR2 SVGAGI (reference sequence). The length of the CDR3 is 14 residues. Trimming removed 0 bases from V and 3 bases from J, with 9 bases in between. CDR3 sequence reads: CASSYSKGDYEQYF. The CDR3 nucleotides are TGTGCCAGCAGTTACTCGAAAGGGGACTACGAGCAGTACTTC.

The chain recombines TRBV11-3 with TRBJ2-4, with D uncertain. This CDR3 contains 13 residues. Trimming removed 5 bases at V and 8 bases at J, with 13 bases between. Germline CDR1 is SGHNT and CDR2 is YENEEA. Here the CDR3 DNA reads TGTGCCAGCAGCCCTTTCCCTGAGGACATTCAGTACTTC. It translates to CASSPFPEDIQYF.

The DNA for the CDR3 is TGTGCCAGCAGCTTACAGCCGCCGAACACTGAAGCTTTCTTT. It is translated as CASSLQPPNTEAFF. The J gene is TRBJ1-1, the V gene TRBV7-3, with D unclear. The CDR3 totals 14 residues. Trimming took 2 bases from V and 1 from J, leaving 8 bases between them. Germline CDR1 is SGHTA and CDR2 is FQGTGA.

The DNA of the CDR3 is TGTGCCAGCCTCGGGACTAATGAGCAGTTCTTC. Amino acids: CASLGTNEQFF. The chain carries TRBV5-6 and TRBJ2-1, with D maybe TRBD2 (6 bases). V was pared by 7 bases and J by 7 bases, with 9 bases between. CDR3 size: 11 residues. From germline, CDR1 is SGHDT and CDR2 YYEEEE.

A few counts support this clone. The gene calls are TRBV18 and TRBJ1-5; 7 bases agree with TRBD1. With V trimmed by 4 bases and J by 5 bases, 11 bases remained unmatched. Germline V gene sequence: CDR1 KGHSH, CDR2 LQKENI. The CDR3 contains 16 residues. This CDR3 is CASSLLQGGKDQPQHF. The CDR3 nucleotides are TGTGCCAGCTCACTTCTCCAGGGGGGAAAGGATCAGCCCCAGCATTTT.

The rearrangement uses TRBV14 and TRBJ2-1; D possibly corresponds to TRBD1 (6 bases). This CDR3 comprises 15 residues. V was cut by 4 bases and J by 6 bases, with 16 bases left in between. Germline V gives CDR1 SGHDN, CDR2 FVKESK. CDR3 sequence reads: CASSPRGHWGNEQFF. CDR3 DNA: TGTGCCAGCAGCCCCCGGGGACATTGGGGCAATGAGCAGTTCTTC.

This clone turned up a few times. CDR3 residues: CASSLYAGGGYTF. The CDR3 nucleotides read TGTGCCAGCAGTTTATACGCGGGAGGTGGCTACACCTTC. The V call is TRBV27, the J call TRBJ1-2; no clear D. Germline assignment: CDR1 MNHEY and CDR2 SMNVEV (reference sequence). The CDR3 is made up of 13 amino acids. The germline V and J ends were trimmed by 1 base and 7 bases, with 10 bases remaining between them.

This rearrangement joins TRBV19 to TRBJ2-5, with 7 positions matching TRBD1. V was pared by 2 bases and J by 1 base, with 4 bases of the junction left unmatched. The CDR3 runs 15 residues. The germline V gene has CDR1 LNHDA and CDR2 SQIVND (reference sequence). CDR3 sequence: CASSIMGQFQETQYF. CDR3 DNA sequence: TGTGCCAGTAGTATAATGGGACAGTTCCAAGAGACCCAGTACTTC.

V and J are TRBV9 and TRBJ2-7; tentatively, D is TRBD1 (5 bases). This CDR3 is built from 13 residues. The germline V and J ends were trimmed by 4 bases and 4 bases, with 12 bases remaining between them. CDR1 is SGDLS, CDR2 YYNGEE, per germline. The CDR3 sequence is CASSPARVYEQYF. The CDR3 region has the DNA TGTGCCAGCAGCCCGGCCAGGGTTTACGAGCAGTACTTC.

V usage is TRBV9 and J usage is TRBJ2-1; 9 bases fit TRBD2. CDR3 length: 15 amino acids. The junction had 11 bases not matched to a gene; V was cut back by 6 bases and J by 7 bases. Germline-derived CDR1 and CDR2 are SGDLS and YYNGEE. This CDR3 is CASNRGSGGKNEQFF. CDR3 DNA: TGTGCCAGCAACCGAGGGAGCGGGGGGAAGAATGAGCAGTTCTTC.

Note on this clone: Other DNA sequences within the sample encode an identical CDR3. This sequence joins TRBV7-2 and TRBJ2-5; 7 bases line up with TRBD1. This CDR3 region has 13 residues. After removal of 3 bases from V and 3 bases from J, the junction contained 1 base not matched to a gene. Germline V gives CDR1 SGHTA, CDR2 FQGNSA. The CDR3, as DNA: TGTGCCAGCAGCTTGACAGGGAAAGAGACCCAGTACTTC. Its translation is CASSLTGKETQYF.

V and J are TRBV2 and TRBJ1-6, with D hard to call. From germline, CDR1 is SNHLY and CDR2 FYNNEI. V was shortened by 6 bases and J by 7 bases, with 13 bases between the two germline ends. CDR3 size: 14 residues. The CDR3 spells CASRAEVGNSPLHF. For the CDR3, the DNA is TGTGCCAGCAGGGCAGAAGTAGGGAATTCACCCCTCCACTTT.

The CDR3, as DNA: TGTGCCAGCAGCCCGGGGTCTCACATTGATACGCAGTATTTT. Amino acids: CASSPGSHIDTQYF. The chain employs TRBV7-2 and TRBJ2-3, with D possibly TRBD2 on 5 matching bases. CDR3 length: 14 amino acids. The V gene lost 5 bases and the J gene lost 6 bases, with 15 bases spanning the gap. CDR1 and CDR2 from the germline V gene are SGHTA and FQGNSA.

This rearrangement joins TRBV2 to TRBJ2-1; TRBD1 agrees at 9 bases. The ends lost 4 bases at V and 8 bases at J; junction bases unmatched: 9. There are 15 residues in the CDR3. The germline V gene has CDR1 SNHLY and CDR2 FYNNEI. The CDR3 protein is CASSVEGQGADEQFF. The CDR3 bases are TGTGCCAGCAGTGTGGAGGGACAGGGTGCCGATGAGCAGTTCTTC.

The V gene is TRBV5-1, the J gene TRBJ1-2, with D possibly TRBD1 on 5 matching bases. Trimming took 4 bases from V and 8 from J, leaving 15 bases between them. Germline V lookup: CDR1 SGHRS, CDR2 YFSETQ. This CDR3 has 13 amino acids. The CDR3 is CASSRTGENGYTF. DNA of the CDR3: TGCGCCAGCAGCCGGACGGGGGAGAACGGCTACACCTTC.

In regard to this clone: The identical CDR3 is also encoded by other nucleotide sequences in the sample. This chain uses TRBV5-6 with TRBJ1-5; D ambiguous. There are 12 residues in the CDR3. Germline V gene lookup returns CDR1 SGHDT and CDR2 YYEEEE. The V end lost 1 base, the J end lost 4 bases, and 3 bases lay between the germline ends. The CDR3 DNA sequence: TGTGCCAGCAGCTTGTTAAATCAGCCCCAGCATTTT. Protein: CASSLLNQPQHF.

This rearrangement joins TRBV6-5 to TRBJ1-2; 9 positions agree with TRBD1. Germline CDR1 is MNHEY and CDR2 is SVGAGI. CDR3 length: 15 residues. The V segment lost 5 bases and the J segment 4 bases; nucleotides outside the gene matches: 8. The CDR3 DNA reads as TGTGCCAGCAGTCCCGGGACAGGGAAAATCTATGGCTACACCTTC. It encodes CASSPGTGKIYGYTF.

The J gene is TRBJ1-2, the V gene TRBV18; unclear D gene. The length of the CDR3 is 16 residues. The V end was cut by 3 bases, the J end by 4 bases, with 18 bases between. Germline V gene sequence: CDR1 KGHSH, CDR2 LQKENI. CDR3 in DNA: TGTGCCAGCTCACCGTCGGAAGCGCAAGGTACCTATGGCTACACCTTC. Translating gives CASSPSEAQGTYGYTF.

The chain employs TRBV7-9 and TRBJ2-5, with a tentative D call TRBD1 (6 bases). From germline, CDR1 is SEHNR and CDR2 FQNEAQ (reference sequence). Between the trimmed V and J ends, which lost 3 bases and 7 bases, there was a span of 12 bases. This CDR3 is 13 amino acids long. CDR3 in amino acids: CASSLEARGTQYF. As DNA, the CDR3 is TGTGCCAGCAGCTTGGAGGCCAGGGGGACCCAGTACTTC.

This clone was seen a handful of times. Written as DNA, the CDR3 is TGTGCCAGCAGCGCCGGGACAGAGAACACTGAAGCTTTCTTT. Its protein product is CASSAGTENTEAFF. The V and J genes are TRBV7-9 and TRBJ1-1, with 7 nucleotides matching TRBD1. Trimming cost V 5 bases and J 1 base; bases outside gene matches: 4. The CDR3 spans 14 residues. CDR1 is SEHNR and CDR2 is FQNEAQ in the germline V gene (reference sequence).

The CDR3 sequence: CAAGGKGQQYF. In DNA, the CDR3 is TGTGCCGCCGGAGGCAAGGGACAGCAGTACTTC. The chain has TRBV28 and TRBJ2-7, with D perhaps being TRBD1 or TRBD2 (5 bases each). Trimming took off 11 bases at V and 8 bases at J, with 16 bases between the two ends. The germline gives CDR1 MDHEN, CDR2 SYDVKM. This CDR3 comprises 11 residues.

This clone has just a few counts. The chain joins TRBV6-5 to TRBJ1-4, with no clear D. Germline-derived CDR1 and CDR2 are MNHEY and SVGAGI. Trimming shortened V by 1 base and J by 4 bases, and 7 bases separated the two germline ends. The CDR3 has 14 residues. The CDR3 DNA follows: TGTGCCAGCAGTTACTACCCGAATAATGAAAAACTGTTTTTT. It is translated as CASSYYPNNEKLFF.